This entry is about one TCR beta chain. The V segment lost 7 bases and the J segment 8 bases; nucleotides outside the gene matches: 17. Germline V gene sequence: CDR1 MNHEY, CDR2 SVGEGT. There are 16 residues in the CDR3. Method: immunoSEQ multiplex PCR; TCRdb's copy keeps in-frame clones and lacks some. The sample has about 260,000 clones, 88% seen once. The record originates from a study of blood T cell repertoires in COVID-19. Whole-study context: The samples span acute and convalescent COVID-19 from the United States, Italy and Spain.

The sequence derives from a human donor in a cohort sampled during active COVID-19. Specimen: peripheral blood. The chain links TRBV6-2 or TRBV6-3 to TRBJ2-3; 8 bases match TRBD2. The CDR3 spells CASTPGVAGSSGTQYF. The CDR3 DNA sequence: TGTGCCAGCACCCCGGGGGTAGCGGGGTCCTCGGGTACGCAGTATTTT.